This T cell receptor beta chain appears in the sequencing data of a study of sequential checkpoint blockade in melanoma. Stated treatment: randomized to nivolumab then ipilimumab (arm A) or the reverse (arm B). PBMC sorting kept live CD3+CD8+ cells without CD19 or CD56. Produced via immunoSEQ multiplex PCR; TCRdb's table is partial and in-frame only. The sample carries roughly 28,000 clones, approximately 77% recorded once. The germline V and J ends were trimmed by 0 bases and 4 bases, with 9 bases remaining between them. This CDR3 region has 15 residues. Looked up from germline, CDR1 is MNHNS and CDR2 is SASEGT.

The chain links TRBV6-1 to TRBJ1-4, with D possibly matching TRBD1 (5 bases). The specimen was CD8+ T cells sorted from blood (inferred from file names), collected from a patient given nivolumab and ipilimumab in sequence. This receptor was taken from a human donor with melanoma. CDR3 amino acids: CASSEAPTDNEKLFF. CDR3 bases: TGTGCCAGCAGTGAAGCGCCGACAGATAATGAAAAACTGTTTTTT.